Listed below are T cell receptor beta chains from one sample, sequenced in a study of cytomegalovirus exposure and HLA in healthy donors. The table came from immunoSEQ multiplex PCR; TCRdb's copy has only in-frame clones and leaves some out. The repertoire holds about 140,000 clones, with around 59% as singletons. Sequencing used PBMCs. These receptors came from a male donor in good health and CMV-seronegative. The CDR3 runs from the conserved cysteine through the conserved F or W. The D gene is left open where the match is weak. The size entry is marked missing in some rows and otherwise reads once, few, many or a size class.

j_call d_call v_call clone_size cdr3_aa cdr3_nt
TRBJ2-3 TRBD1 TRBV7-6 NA CASTAGTGGPDTQYF TGTGCCAGCACCGCCGGGACAGGGGGCCCAGATACGCAGTATTTT
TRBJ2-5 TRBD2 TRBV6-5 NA CASSYSLRGGRETQYF TGTGCCAGCAGTTACTCCCTCCGGGGGGGTAGGGAGACCCAGTACTTC
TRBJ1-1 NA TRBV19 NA CPSSTFTQLNTEAFF TGTCCCAGTAGTACCTTTACACAACTGAACACTGAAGCTTTCTTT
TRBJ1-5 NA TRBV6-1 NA CASSEGGFRSQPQHF TGTGCCAGCAGTGAAGGTGGTTTTAGGAGTCAGCCCCAGCATTTT
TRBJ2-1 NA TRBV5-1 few CASSSGGSRNEQFF TGCGCCAGCAGTTCCGGGGGATCAAGAAATGAGCAGTTCTTC
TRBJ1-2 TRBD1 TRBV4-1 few CASSQAPAGTAFEGYTF TGCGCCAGCAGCCAGGCCCCGGCCGGGACAGCCTTCGAAGGCTACACCTTC
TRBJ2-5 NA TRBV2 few CASRMRDSHSETQYF TGTGCCAGCAGGATGAGGGACTCCCATTCCGAGACCCAGTACTTC
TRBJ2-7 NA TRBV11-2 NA CASSWVGDYEQYF TGTGCCAGCAGCTGGGTAGGGGACTACGAGCAGTACTTC
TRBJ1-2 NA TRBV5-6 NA CASSWTGDYGYTF TGTGCCAGCAGCTGGACGGGGGACTATGGCTACACCTTC
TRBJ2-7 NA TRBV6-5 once CASSLQAPGHEQYF TGTGCCAGCAGTTTACAGGCTCCAGGACACGAGCAGTACTTC
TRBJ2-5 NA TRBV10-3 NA CASSSIVGETQYF TGTGCCAGCAGCTCCATTGTCGGGGAGACCCAGTACTTC
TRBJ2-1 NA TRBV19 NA CASSILGPNEQFF TGTGCCAGTAGTATTCTGGGGCCCAATGAGCAGTTCTTC
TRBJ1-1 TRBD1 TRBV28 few CASRVTGGGRTEAFF TGTGCCAGCAGGGTCACAGGGGGAGGAAGGACTGAAGCTTTCTTT
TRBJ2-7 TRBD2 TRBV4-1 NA CASSPFESGGYEQYF TGCGCCAGCAGCCCTTTCGAGTCGGGGGGCTACGAGCAGTACTTC
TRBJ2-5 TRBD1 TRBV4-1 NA CASSRQGQDQETQYF TGCGCCAGCAGCCGACAGGGACAGGACCAAGAGACCCAGTACTTC
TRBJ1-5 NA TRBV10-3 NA CAISGALRGQPQHF TGTGCCATCAGTGGGGCCCTTCGTGGGCAGCCCCAGCATTTT
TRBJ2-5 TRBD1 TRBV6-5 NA CASRGTGVETQYF TGTGCCAGCAGAGGGACAGGGGTTGAGACCCAGTACTTC
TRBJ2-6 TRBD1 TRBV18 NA CASSQWDRVSGANVLTF TGTGCCAGCTCACAATGGGACAGGGTGTCTGGGGCCAACGTCCTGACTTTC
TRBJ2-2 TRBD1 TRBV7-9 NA CASSRRGRNTGELFF TGTGCCAGCAGCCGCAGGGGGAGGAACACCGGGGAGCTGTTTTTT
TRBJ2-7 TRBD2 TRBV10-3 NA CAIRPLAGGSYEQYF TGTGCCATCAGGCCACTAGCCGGGGGGTCCTACGAGCAGTACTTC
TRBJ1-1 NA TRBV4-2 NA CASSPLTSGTLAEAFF TGTGCCAGCAGCCCCCTTACCTCCGGGACATTAGCTGAAGCTTTCTTT
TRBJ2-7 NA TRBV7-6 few CASSFGRYEQYF TGTGCCAGCAGCTTTGGCCGTTACGAGCAGTACTTC
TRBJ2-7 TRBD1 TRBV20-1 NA CSARQGGEQYF TGCAGTGCGCGACAGGGGGGCGAGCAGTACTTC
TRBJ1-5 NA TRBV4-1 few CASSQGLGRVSNQPQHF TGCGCCAGCAGCCAAGGCCTAGGGAGGGTTAGCAATCAGCCCCAGCATTTT
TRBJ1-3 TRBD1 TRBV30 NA CAWSLRRTGGNTIYF TGTGCCTGGAGCTTGAGAAGGACAGGGGGAAACACCATATATTTT
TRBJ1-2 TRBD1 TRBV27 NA CASSTRDRVSGYTF TGTGCCAGCAGTACGAGGGACAGGGTTTCAGGCTACACCTTC
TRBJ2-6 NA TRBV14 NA CASSPPGSRGANVLTF TGTGCCAGCAGCCCTCCAGGGTCCCGGGGGGCCAACGTCCTGACTTTC
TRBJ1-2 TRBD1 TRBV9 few CASRSPHFGDRASGYTF TGTGCCAGCAGGTCTCCCCACTTCGGGGACAGGGCTTCTGGCTACACCTTC
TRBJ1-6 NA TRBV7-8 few CASSLNSGIIRNSPLHF TGTGCCAGCAGCCTAAATAGCGGGATAATCCGGAATTCACCCCTCCACTTT
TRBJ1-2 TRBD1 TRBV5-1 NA CASSYGQENYGYTF TGCGCCAGCAGCTACGGACAGGAAAACTATGGCTACACCTTC
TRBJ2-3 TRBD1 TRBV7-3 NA CASSVTTGFTDTQYF TGTGCCAGCAGCGTTACGACAGGGTTTACAGATACGCAGTATTTT
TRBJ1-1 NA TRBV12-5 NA CASGLCGTSGGVGGCMNTEAFF TGTGCTAGTGGCCTCTGCGGGACTAGCGGGGGGGTGGGGGGATGTATGAACACTGAAGCTTTCTTT
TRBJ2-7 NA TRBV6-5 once CASSLAQGSYEQYF TGTGCCAGCAGTCTGGCCCAGGGGAGCTACGAGCAGTACTTC
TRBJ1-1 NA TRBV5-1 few CASSLGQPNTEAFF TGCGCCAGCAGCCTCGGACAGCCGAACACTGAAGCTTTCTTT
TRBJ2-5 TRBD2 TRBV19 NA CASSTGRGDQETQYF TGTGCCAGTAGCACCGGGAGGGGCGACCAAGAGACCCAGTACTTC
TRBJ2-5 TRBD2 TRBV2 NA CASRGGLALVTQYF TGTGCCAGCAGGGGGGGACTAGCGCTTGTGACCCAGTACTTC
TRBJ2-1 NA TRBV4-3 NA CASSGTGVVREQFF TGCGCCAGCAGCGGCACCGGGGTCGTGCGGGAGCAGTTCTTC
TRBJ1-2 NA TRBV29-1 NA CSVRLVDKLGSYGYTF TGCAGCGTGCGATTAGTCGATAAACTCGGTTCGTATGGCTACACCTTC
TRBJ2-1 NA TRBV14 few CASSQVPAWNQGEQFF TGTGCCAGCAGCCAAGTCCCAGCTTGGAATCAGGGTGAGCAGTTCTTC
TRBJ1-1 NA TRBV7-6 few CASSSGEWGFF TGTGCCAGCAGCTCAGGGGAATGGGGGTTCTTT
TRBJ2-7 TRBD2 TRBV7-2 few CASSLMGLHMYEQYF TGTGCCAGCAGCTTAATGGGACTACACATGTACGAGCAGTACTTC
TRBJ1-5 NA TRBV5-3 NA CARSPKGAVTGFTSVQPQHF TGTGCCAGAAGCCCGAAGGGCGCCGTTACAGGGTTCACGAGCGTTCAGCCCCAGCATTTT
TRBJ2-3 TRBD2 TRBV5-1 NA CASGTSDPQDTQYF TGCGCCAGCGGGACTAGCGATCCCCAGGATACGCAGTATTTT
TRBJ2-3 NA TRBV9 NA CASSASPSGGGFRTDTQYF TGTGCCAGCAGCGCCTCCCCGTCGGGAGGGGGCTTTAGGACAGATACGCAGTATTTT
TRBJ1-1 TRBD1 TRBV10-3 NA CAIRGDLSGTESEAFF TGTGCCATCAGGGGGGACTTATCCGGGACAGAAAGTGAAGCTTTCTTT
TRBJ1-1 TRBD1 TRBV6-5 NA CATSGDRDTEAFF TGTGCCACCTCAGGAGACAGGGACACTGAAGCTTTCTTT
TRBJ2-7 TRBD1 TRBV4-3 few CASSQGTGFYEQYF TGCGCCAGCAGCCAAGGGACAGGGTTCTACGAGCAGTACTTC
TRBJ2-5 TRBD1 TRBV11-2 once CASSHGTGGGETQYF TGTGCCAGCAGCCACGGGACAGGGGGCGGTGAGACCCAGTACTTC
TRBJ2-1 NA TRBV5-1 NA CASSLTNSEQFF TGCGCCAGCAGCTTGACAAACAGTGAGCAGTTCTTC
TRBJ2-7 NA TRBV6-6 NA CASSYGRYEQYF TGTGCCAGCAGTTACGGTAGATACGAGCAGTACTTC
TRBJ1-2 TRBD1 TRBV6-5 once CASSLQGARGYTF TGTGCCAGCAGCCTACAGGGGGCGCGTGGCTACACCTTC
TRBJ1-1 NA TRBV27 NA CASRSNRVRDTEAFF TGTGCCAGCAGATCAAACAGGGTTAGGGACACTGAAGCTTTCTTT
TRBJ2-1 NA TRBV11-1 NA CASSFRFGTFNEQFF TGTGCCAGCAGCTTTCGATTCGGGACATTCAATGAGCAGTTCTTC
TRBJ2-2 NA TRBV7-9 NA CASSLQVFGELFF TGTGCCAGCAGCCTACAGGTTTTCGGGGAGCTGTTTTTT
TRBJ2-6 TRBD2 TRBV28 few CASTFGGASGANVLTF TGTGCCAGCACCTTCGGGGGGGCCTCTGGGGCCAACGTCCTGACTTTC